The following is a TCR beta chain sequence with its context. Antigen specificity is unknown. This sample is drawn from a study of OX40 agonist ivuxolimab in advanced cancers. Study-wide background: Having had anti-PD-1, anti-PD-L1 or anti-CTLA-4 therapy before was allowed, and 40% to 45% had some.

Germline V gene data show CDR1 as SGHRS and CDR2 as YFSETQ. The CDR3 contains 15 residues. Trimming took 4 bases from V and 1 from J, leaving 9 bases between them. TCRdb's copy holds only in-frame clones and misses some; the assay was immunoSEQ multiplex PCR. The sample includes 64,000 or so clones, roughly four fifths seen only once; the top ten take 0.6% to 0.9%. Study-level findings and limits: Some nonresponders likewise displayed low normalized T-cell clonal expansion. Averaging showed that CD8+ T cells had more expanded clones than CD4+ did. Those patients achieving a partial response at 0.1-3.0 mg/kg showed among the lowest clonal expansion.

The chain has TRBV5-1 and TRBJ2-6, with D possibly being TRBD1 or TRBD2 (6 bases each). This receptor was taken from an adult with an advanced solid tumor such as melanoma, head and neck, liver or kidney cancer. This specimen was CD4+ or CD8+ T cells sorted from blood, taken in a trial of the OX40 agonist ivuxolimab. CDR3 sequence reads: CASSPGASGANVLTF. The CDR3 nucleotides are TGCGCCAGCAGCCCGGGGGCGTCTGGGGCCAACGTCCTGACTTTC.